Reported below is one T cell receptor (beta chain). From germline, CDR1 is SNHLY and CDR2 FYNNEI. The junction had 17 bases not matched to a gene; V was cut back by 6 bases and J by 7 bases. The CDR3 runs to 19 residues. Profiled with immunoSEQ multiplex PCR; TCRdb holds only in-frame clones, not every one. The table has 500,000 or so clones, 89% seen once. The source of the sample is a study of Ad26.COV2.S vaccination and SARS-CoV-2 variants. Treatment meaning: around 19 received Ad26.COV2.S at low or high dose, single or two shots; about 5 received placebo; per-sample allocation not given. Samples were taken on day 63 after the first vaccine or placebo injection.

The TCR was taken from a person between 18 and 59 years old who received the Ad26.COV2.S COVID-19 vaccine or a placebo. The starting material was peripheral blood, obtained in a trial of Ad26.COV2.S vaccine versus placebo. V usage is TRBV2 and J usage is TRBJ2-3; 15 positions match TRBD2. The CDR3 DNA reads TGTGCCAGCAGGGTCGGACTAGCGGGGGGGCCTGCGGGCCAAAATACGCAGTATTTT. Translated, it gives CASRVGLAGGPAGQNTQYF.